This passage covers 21 T cell receptor beta chains from one sample sequenced in a study of T cell responses to AZD1222 COVID-19 vaccine. Sequenced by immunoSEQ multiplex PCR; TCRdb stores in-frame clones only, minus some. Of approximately 140,000 clones listed, about 92% are singletons. The specimen comprised peripheral blood, sampled on day 0 of MenACWY control vaccination. All receptors derive from an adult in good health.

This clone has just one count. This chain uses TRBV5-4 with TRBJ2-3; maybe TRBD2 (5 bases). This CDR3 has 16 residues. Germline assignment: CDR1 SGHNT and CDR2 YYREEE (reference sequence). Trimming took off 0 bases at V and 0 bases at J, with 11 bases between the two ends. The CDR3 DNA reads TGTGCCAGCAGCTTGGAGGCCGGGATTAGCACAGATACGCAGTATTTT. Encoded protein: CASSLEAGISTDTQYF.

This chain connects TRBV6-6 to TRBJ1-2, with a tentative D call TRBD1 (6 bases). V lost 6 bases, J lost 4 bases, and 15 bases lay in between. Germline V gene sequence: CDR1 MNHNY, CDR2 SVGAGI (reference sequence). This CDR3 has 14 amino acids. The CDR3 region is CASSHGGGGYGYTF. CDR3 nucleotides: TGTGCCAGCAGCCACGGGGGGGGCGGCTATGGCTACACCTTC.

This clone was recorded once. The CDR3 nucleotides are TGTGCCAGCAGCCAAGAAGTCCGGGGTTACTCCATCTCCTACGAGCAGTACTTC. Translating gives CASSQEVRGYSISYEQYF. The chain couples TRBV4-2 to TRBJ2-7; D might be TRBD2 (5 bases). CDR1 and CDR2 (germline): LGHNA, YNFKEQ. The length of the CDR3 is 18 residues. Trimming stripped 0 bases from V and 0 bases from J, with 18 bases between.

The rearrangement links TRBV18 to TRBJ1-2, with 7 bases identical to TRBD1. The CDR3 loop spans 15 amino acids. With V trimmed by 2 bases and J by 6 bases, 9 bases remained unmatched. Germline V gene sequence: CDR1 KGHSH, CDR2 LQKENI. The CDR3 DNA is TGTGCCAGCTCACCAGGACAGGAAATCTACGATGGCTACACCTTC. Translation gives CASSPGQEIYDGYTF.

CDR3: CASTSDSQETQYF. DNA of the CDR3: TGTGCCAGCACGTCCGACAGCCAAGAGACCCAGTACTTC. The genes are TRBV6-5 and TRBJ2-5; tentative D call: TRBD1 (5 bases). The CDR3 extends over 13 amino acids. V was trimmed by 7 bases and J by 1 base, leaving 10 bases between them. Looked up from germline, CDR1 is MNHEY and CDR2 is SVGAGI.

This chain connects TRBV20-1 to TRBJ2-5, with 7 bases that match TRBD2. This CDR3 region has 14 residues. J lost 1 base, V lost 5 bases, and 7 bases had no gene match. In germline, CDR1 is DFQATT, CDR2 SNEGSKA (reference sequence). Here the CDR3 reads CSARAGAAQETQYF. CDR3 sequence (DNA): TGCAGTGCTCGTGCGGGAGCCGCCCAAGAGACCCAGTACTTC.

The chain joins TRBV4-3 to TRBJ1-2; D is unclear. The CDR3 consists of 14 residues. CDR1 is LGHNA and CDR2 is YSLEER in the germline V gene. V was shortened by 0 bases and J by 10 bases, with 15 bases between the two germline ends. CDR3 nucleotide sequence: TGCGCCAGCAGCCAAGATCTAATCGGCGGTCACTACACCTTC. Protein product: CASSQDLIGGHYTF.

This sequence joins TRBV3-1 (or the pseudogene TRBV3-2) and TRBJ1-1; 7 nucleotides align to TRBD1. CDR1 and CDR2 (germline): LGHDT, YNNKEL (reference sequence). The V and J ends lost 4 bases and 0 bases, in that order; junction bases with no gene match: 14. The CDR3 is made up of 18 amino acids. Written as DNA, the CDR3 is TGTGCCAGCAGCCCTCTACCGGGACAGAGCGACATGAACACTGAAGCTTTCTTT. Amino acids: CASSPLPGQSDMNTEAFF.

The chain couples TRBV18 to TRBJ1-1; 7 bases match TRBD1. Unmatched junction bases numbered 7, after V lost 5 bases and J lost 1 base. This CDR3 comprises 15 residues. CDR1 and CDR2 from the germline V gene are KGHSH and LQKENI. The CDR3 protein is CASSSVTGRNTEAFF. CDR3 DNA sequence: TGTGCCAGCTCATCCGTGACAGGGCGGAACACTGAAGCTTTCTTT.

The chain has TRBV2 and TRBJ2-7, with 8 nucleotides matching TRBD1. V was pared by 6 bases and J by 2 bases, with 12 bases of the junction left unmatched. This CDR3 is 16 amino acids long. CDR1 and CDR2 from the germline V gene are SNHLY and FYNNEI. CDR3 protein: CASRAGTGVIPYEQYF. The CDR3 bases are TGTGCCAGCAGGGCGGGGACAGGAGTTATTCCCTACGAGCAGTACTTC.

This chain uses TRBV11-2 with TRBJ2-6; D is possibly TRBD2 (5 bases). This CDR3 is built from 17 residues. Germline V gene data show CDR1 as SGHAT and CDR2 as FQNNGV. The germline V and J ends were trimmed by 4 bases and 2 bases, with 15 bases remaining between them. The CDR3 sequence is CASSSIAGAPGANVLTF. The CDR3 nucleotides are TGTGCCAGCAGCTCAATTGCGGGCGCTCCTGGGGCCAACGTCCTGACTTTC.

This rearrangement joins TRBV30 to TRBJ2-7, with 9 bases that match TRBD2. The V gene end was trimmed by 0 bases and the J gene end by 4 bases; junction bases not matched to a gene: 22. The CDR3 is made up of 20 amino acids. The V gene's germline CDR1 is GTSNPN and CDR2 SVGIG (reference sequence). The chain's CDR3 is CAWSVPGSPAGGLVPYEQYF. The CDR3 DNA sequence: TGTGCCTGGAGTGTCCCCGGGTCGCCAGCGGGAGGCCTCGTTCCTTACGAGCAGTACTTC.

The chain has TRBV11-3 and TRBJ2-1; 7 nucleotides align to TRBD2. The V gene end was trimmed by 5 bases and the J gene end by 7 bases; junction bases not matched to a gene: 11. The CDR3 is 15 residues long. CDR1 is SGHNT and CDR2 is YENEEA in the germline V gene. CDR3 coding DNA: TGTGCCAGCAGCGATGGATGGCGGGGGAGGAATGAGCAGTTCTTC. Residues: CASSDGWRGRNEQFF.

The chain is built from TRBV21-1 and TRBJ1-2. TRBV21-1 is labeled a pseudogene. The CDR3 spans 17 residues. The CDR3 here is CASSAQVGLHYDYGYTF. The CDR3 DNA follows: TGTGCCAGCAGCGCCCAGGTAGGGCTCCACTATGACTATGGCTACACCTTC.

The V call is TRBV7-9, the J call TRBJ2-1; 9 nucleotides align to TRBD2. Germline lookup yields CDR1 SEHNR and CDR2 FQNEAQ (reference sequence). Trimming at V came to 0 bases and at J to 5 bases, leaving 2 bases not matched to a gene. The length of the CDR3 is 15 residues. As DNA, the CDR3 is TGTGCCAGCAGCTTAGCTCCTAGCGGGAACAATGAGCAGTTCTTC. Residues: CASSLAPSGNNEQFF.

This chain connects TRBV9 to TRBJ1-3, with no clear D. The V and J ends lost 4 bases and 0 bases respectively, with 8 bases between them. The germline V gene encodes CDR1 SGDLS and CDR2 YYNGEE. The CDR3 is 14 amino acids. As DNA, the CDR3 is TGTGCCAGCAGCCTAGGAGTCTCTGGAAACACCATATATTTT. It specifies CASSLGVSGNTIYF.

The chain uses TRBV28 and TRBJ1-6, with D unresolved. This CDR3 has 13 amino acids. Germline values: CDR1 MDHEN, CDR2 SYDVKM. V was shortened by 3 bases and J by 10 bases, with 10 bases between the two germline ends. CDR3 residues: CASSFFMESPLHF. The DNA for the CDR3 is TGTGCCAGCAGTTTTTTTATGGAGTCACCCCTCCACTTT.

The rearrangement links TRBV3-1 (or the pseudogene TRBV3-2) to TRBJ2-7; D is ambiguous. CDR1 is LGHDT, CDR2 YNNKEL, per germline (reference sequence). Trimming left V 2 bases short and J 5 bases short, with 16 bases between. The CDR3 spans 15 residues. The CDR3 sequence is CASSQRSRVQNEQYF. The CDR3, as DNA: TGTGCCAGCAGCCAAAGAAGTAGGGTCCAAAACGAGCAGTACTTC.

The V gene is TRBV9, the J gene TRBJ1-2; 7 nucleotides agree with TRBD1. Germline V gene lookup returns CDR1 SGDLS and CDR2 YYNGEE. CDR3 length: 12 amino acids. V lost 8 bases to trimming and J lost 5 bases; unmatched junction nucleotides: 6. As DNA, the CDR3 is TGTGCCAGTAAACAGGGGATGTATGGCTACACCTTC. It specifies CASKQGMYGYTF.

This clone showed up just once. The rearrangement uses TRBV25-1 and TRBJ1-2; 8 positions match TRBD1. In germline, CDR1 is MGHDK, CDR2 SYGVNS. This CDR3 region has 15 residues. Germline trimming cut 6 bases from V and 4 bases from J; bases unmatched to any gene: 10. The CDR3 nucleotides read TGTGCCAGCAGCCCCAGGGACAGGTTAATCTATGGCTACACCTTC. Protein: CASSPRDRLIYGYTF.

This chain connects TRBV29-1 to TRBJ2-4; the match to TRBD1 covers 11 bases. The germline gives CDR1 SQVTM, CDR2 ANQGSEA. CDR3 size: 14 residues. The trim removed 6 bases at V and 6 bases at J, leaving 7 bases unmatched. CDR3 protein: CSVGGQGAVNIQYF. The CDR3 DNA is TGCAGCGTCGGCGGACAGGGGGCGGTAAACATTCAGTACTTC.